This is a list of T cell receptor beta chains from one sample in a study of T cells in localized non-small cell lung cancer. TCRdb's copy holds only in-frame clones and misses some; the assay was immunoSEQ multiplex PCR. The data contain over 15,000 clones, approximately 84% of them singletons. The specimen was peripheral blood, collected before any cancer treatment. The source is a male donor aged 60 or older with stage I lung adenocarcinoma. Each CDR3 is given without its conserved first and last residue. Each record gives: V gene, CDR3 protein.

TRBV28 ASSTGTGFGYT
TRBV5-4 ASSGGQADGYT
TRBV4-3 ASSQDPPGANRAPYNSPLH
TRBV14 ASSPSMNTEAF
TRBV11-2 ASSSYRDRNTGELF
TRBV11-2 ASSSPGTGMNEQY
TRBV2 ASSDWIGGGQPQH
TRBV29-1 SGHTSGSFPETQY
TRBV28 ASRGTVRNNSPLH
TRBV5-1 ASSFVTGPMNTEAF
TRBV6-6 ASSYKPGSGNTIY
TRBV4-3 ASSQIGTGSSGNTIY
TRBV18 ASSPRTQETQY
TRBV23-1 AARQPTDTQY
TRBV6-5 ASCGPREQY
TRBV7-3 ASSEVGQPNNSPLH
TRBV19 ASSITLAGQETQY
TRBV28 ASSSGFRNQPQH
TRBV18 ASSLASDTEAF
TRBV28 ASHNGGALSYNEQF
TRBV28 ASSSKRDTNEQF
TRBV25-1 ASSPNYNEQF
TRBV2 ASSRQESSYEQY
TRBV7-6 ASSLWTGVNTEAF
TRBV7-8 ASTLGVYQPQH
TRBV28 ASSKTRDRRDNEQF
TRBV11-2 ASSFFSGIRNEQF
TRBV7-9 ASSFTSGRGLVTQY
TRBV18 ASSPPTSGRVEQY
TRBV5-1 ASSPGLISYNEQF
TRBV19 ASVGESRDTEAF
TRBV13 ASSFQRGEETQY
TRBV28 ASVVGTEAF
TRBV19 ASSLPREDRDSSGNTIY
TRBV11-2 ASSLSWTTQNGYT
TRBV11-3 ASSLLAGVNTGELF
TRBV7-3 ASSLTPGSHTGELF